The entry that follows covers one T cell receptor (beta chain) sequence. A much larger clone is a single base away; this may be a read error. In this CDR3 the conserved last residue, phenylalanine or tryptophan, is missing, so a read error is likely. TCRdb independently ran MiXCR on the PCR reads; one entry per CDR3 protein. The sample gives hundreds of thousands of distinct CDR3 sequences, around 25% of which show up once; 0.7% to 0.95% is in the top ten. The data derive from a study of molecular identifiers for immune sequencing clone quantification. The TCR originated in a human donor in good health. Some libraries in this study had Jurkat cell RNA spiked in. Sequenced sample: naive CD8+ T cells from blood, with Jurkat cell RNA spiked in. Subset specified: FACS-sorted CD8+CD4-CCR7+CD45RA+ naive T cells.

The CDR3 sequence is CASSYIGVEQYL. CDR3 in DNA: TGTGCCAGCAGTTACATCGGGGTCGAGCAGTACCTC. The V and J genes are TRBV6-2 or TRBV6-3 and TRBJ2-7; D might be TRBD2 (5 bases). V shed 2 bases and J shed 6 bases, with 8 bases lying between them. The CDR3 sequence is 12 residues long. Germline V gene lookup returns CDR1 MNHEY and CDR2 SVGEGT.